The T cell receptor (beta chain) described here comes from a study of shared clonotypes between healthy human individuals. Study-wide results and caveats: Rarefaction showed that sequencing of sorted subsets was incomplete (despite large depth).

As concerns this clone: Antigen specificity is unknown.

The V end was cut by 3 bases, the J end by 4 bases, with 13 bases between. Germline V gene lookup returns CDR1 MNHEY and CDR2 SMNVEV (reference sequence). The CDR3 has 14 residues. CD45RO-negative, CCR7-positively selected cells formed the naive CD8 fraction, excluding terminally differentiated effector memory CD45RA+ cells. Adult Caucasians living in Nashville, Tennessee made up all of the donors. Each subset's genomic DNA was shared equally among a number of immunoSEQ plates. Profiling relied on immunoSEQ multiplex PCR, and the TCRdb table lists in-frame clones only, not all of them. Altogether fewer than 1 million clones are present, about 96% being singletons, with the ten largest covering less than 0.3%.

The origin of this receptor is a man younger than 40 in good health. Sequencing was performed on naive CD8+ T cells sorted from blood. V and J are TRBV27 and TRBJ2-7; a weak D match, TRBD2 (5 bases). The chain's CDR3 is CASSLSGERYEQYF. The CDR3 DNA reads as TGTGCCAGCAGTTTGAGCGGCGAACGTTACGAGCAGTACTTC.